The 21 T cell receptor beta chains listed next were all sequenced from one sample in a study of cytomegalovirus exposure and HLA in healthy donors. 13 Jbeta primers and 60 Vbeta primers were used for the PCR. The repertoire was sequenced with immunoSEQ multiplex PCR; TCRdb's copy has only in-frame clones and lacks some. The data hold 80,000 to 100,000 clones, with 55% to 75% observed a single time. The sequenced material came from PBMCs. The receptors derive from a man aged 50-60 years in good health and CMV-seronegative.

This sequence joins TRBV11-2 and TRBJ1-1, with 8 bases aligning to TRBD1. Trimming removed 5 bases from V and 5 bases from J; junction bases left unmatched: 7. CDR3 size: 14 residues. Germline V gives CDR1 SGHAT, CDR2 FQNNGV. CDR3 DNA sequence: TGTGCCAGCAGCCCCCGACAGGGGCAGACTGAAGCTTTCTTT. Protein product: CASSPRQGQTEAFF.

The chain employs TRBV7-9 and TRBJ2-2, with 8 bases identical to TRBD1. CDR1 SEHNR and CDR2 FQNEAQ come from the germline V gene (reference sequence). The ends lost 5 bases at V and 6 bases at J; junction bases unmatched: 5. The length of the CDR3 is 14 residues. CDR3 DNA: TGTGCCAGCAGCCTTCTACAGGGGGCCGGGGAGCTGTTTTTT. Residues: CASSLLQGAGELFF. Based on the CDR3 plus reference TRBV7-9 and TRBJ2-2, the full variable domain is DTGVSQNPRHKITKRGQNVTFRCDPISEHNRLYWYRQTLGQGPEFLTYFQNEAQLEKSRLLSDRFSAERPKGSFSTLEIQRTEQGDSAMYLCASSLLQGAGELFFGEGSRLTVL.

V usage is TRBV6-1 and J usage is TRBJ2-3, with D perhaps matching TRBD1 (6 bases). Germline lookup yields CDR1 MNHNS and CDR2 SASEGT. Trimming shortened V by 4 bases and J by 4 bases, and 18 bases separated the two germline ends. The CDR3 is 16 amino acids. The CDR3 bases are TGTGCCAGCAGTGGACGACAGGTAGGGTCGGCAGATACGCAGTATTTT. The encoded protein is CASSGRQVGSADTQYF.

This chain connects TRBV5-4 to TRBJ2-3; 10 bases match TRBD2. The CDR3 sequence is 17 residues long. Germline assignment: CDR1 SGHNT and CDR2 YYREEE (reference sequence). Trimming cost V 3 bases and J 0 bases; bases outside gene matches: 7. CDR3 sequence reads: CASSSPTSGRSTDTQYF. CDR3 DNA sequence: TGTGCCAGCAGCTCGCCGACTAGCGGGCGAAGCACAGATACGCAGTATTTT.

The rearrangement links TRBV5-1 to TRBJ2-2; 7 nucleotides match TRBD1. The CDR3 has 17 residues. Trimming at V came to 4 bases and at J to 0 bases, leaving 9 bases not matched to a gene. CDR1 and CDR2 from the germline V gene are SGHRS and YFSETQ. Here the CDR3 DNA reads TGCGCCAGCAGCCCCTTACGACAGGGACCGAACACCGGGGAGCTGTTTTTT. Translating gives CASSPLRQGPNTGELFF.

The chain is built from TRBV4-1 and TRBJ2-1; 9 bases are shared with TRBD2. In germline, CDR1 is MGHRA, CDR2 YSYEKL. Trimming took 3 bases from V and 8 from J; bases not matched to a gene: 14. The CDR3 contains 17 residues. Here the CDR3 reads CASSHVPGLAVVHEQFF. The CDR3 DNA sequence: TGCGCCAGCAGCCATGTCCCGGGACTAGCTGTCGTCCATGAGCAGTTCTTC.

The genes are TRBV5-8 and TRBJ2-7, with 7 positions matching TRBD1. Germline CDR1 and CDR2: SGHTS and YDEGEE. The CDR3 length is 15 residues. With 6 bases clipped from V and 5 bases from J, the junction kept 14 bases outside the gene matches. CDR3 nucleotide sequence: TGTGCCAGCACCTACGGTAGGGGGCCTAGGGACGAGCAGTACTTC. This sequence encodes CASTYGRGPRDEQYF.

The genes are TRBV7-9 and TRBJ1-4; tentatively, D is TRBD1 (6 bases). CDR1 and CDR2 from the germline V gene are SEHNR and FQNEAQ (reference sequence). This CDR3 comprises 14 residues. V gave up 5 bases and J gave up 5 bases, with 12 bases separating them. The CDR3: CASSQQGTNEKLFF. The CDR3 coding sequence is TGTGCCAGCAGCCAACAGGGAACGAATGAAAAACTGTTTTTT.

This clone was seen only once. The chain recombines TRBV5-6 with TRBJ1-2; 7 positions agree with TRBD1. Trimming at V came to 0 bases and at J to 3 bases, leaving 8 bases not matched to a gene. Per the germline V gene, CDR1 is SGHDT and CDR2 is YYEEEE. The CDR3 is made up of 16 amino acids. This chain's CDR3 is CASSLELLQGHYGYTF. CDR3 DNA: TGTGCCAGCAGCTTGGAGTTACTACAGGGGCACTATGGCTACACCTTC.

The gene calls are TRBV7-9 and TRBJ2-1, with TRBD1 matching 12 bases. In germline, CDR1 is SEHNR, CDR2 FQNEAQ (reference sequence). V lost 5 bases to trimming and J lost 7 bases; unmatched junction nucleotides: 6. CDR3 length: 15 residues. CDR3 loop: CASSHGGQGANEQFF. For the CDR3, the DNA is TGTGCCAGCAGCCATGGGGGACAGGGGGCGAATGAGCAGTTCTTC.

This rearrangement joins TRBV7-9 to TRBJ2-3, with TRBD1 identical over 9 bases. Germline assignment: CDR1 SEHNR and CDR2 FQNEAQ (reference sequence). Trimming took 5 bases from V and 5 from J; bases not matched to a gene: 14. This CDR3 comprises 17 residues. In DNA, the CDR3 is TGTGCCAGCAGCCCGTATTCTGGGACAGGGTTGATAGATACGCAGTATTTT. Protein product: CASSPYSGTGLIDTQYF.

The chain uses TRBV21-1 and TRBJ2-3; TRBD1 is the table's D call, not checked against the DNA. TRBV21-1 represents a pseudogene. This CDR3 has 17 amino acids. CDR3 region: CASTGDRGRFGTDTQYF. The CDR3 coding sequence is TGTGCCAGCACCGGGGACAGGGGGCGTTTCGGCACAGATACGCAGTATTTT.

V gene TRBV28 combines with J gene TRBJ1-6, with a possible D match to TRBD1 (5 bases). CDR1 and CDR2 from the germline V gene are MDHEN and SYDVKM. The length of the CDR3 is 18 residues. Trimming took 3 bases from V and 8 from J, leaving 23 bases between them. The DNA of the CDR3 is TGTGCCAGCAGTTTGCCCAGGGTGTCAGTAGGTTTGGATTCACCCCTCCACTTT. Translated, it gives CASSLPRVSVGLDSPLHF.

The chain recombines TRBV28 with TRBJ2-3, with 9 bases aligning to TRBD2. The CDR3 covers 15 residues. Germline lookup yields CDR1 MDHEN and CDR2 SYDVKM. DNA for the CDR3: TGTGCTAGCGGTGGGCGGGGGGGAACATTAGATACGCAGTATTTT. Translating gives CASGGRGGTLDTQYF.

In its sample, this clone was seen a few times. V gene TRBV28 combines with J gene TRBJ2-5; 8 bases map to TRBD2. TRBJ2-7 explains the end of the DNA better; the J call may be wrong. Germline lookup yields CDR1 MDHEN and CDR2 SYDVKM. The CDR3 contains 16 residues. CDR3 DNA sequence: TGTGCCAGCAGTTCGGGGATAGCGGGGTTAATCTACGAGCAGTACTTC. The encoded protein is CASSSGIAGLIYEQYF.

The genes are TRBV6-5 and TRBJ2-3; a weak D match, TRBD1 (5 bases). The CDR3 consists of 14 residues. The V end lost 6 bases, the J end lost 5 bases, and 15 bases lay between the germline ends. From germline, CDR1 is MNHEY and CDR2 SVGAGI. The CDR3 bases are TGTGCCAGCAGCAAGGCCACAGGTCAAGATACGCAGTATTTT. Encoded protein: CASSKATGQDTQYF.

V usage is TRBV7-9 and J usage is TRBJ2-7, with TRBD2 matching 10 bases. Germline V gene lookup returns CDR1 SEHNR and CDR2 FQNEAQ (reference sequence). The CDR3 extends over 17 amino acids. The trim removed 1 base at V and 4 bases at J, leaving 10 bases unmatched. The CDR3 spells CASSLGAGSGRSYEQYF. CDR3 bases: TGTGCCAGCAGCTTAGGGGCTGGTAGCGGGAGGTCATACGAGCAGTACTTC. The complete variable domain, with remaining parts taken from reference TRBV7-9 and TRBJ2-7, reads DTGVSQNPRHKITKRGQNVTFRCDPISEHNRLYWYRQTLGQGPEFLTYFQNEAQLEKSRLLSDRFSAERPKGSFSTLEIQRTEQGDSAMYLCASSLGAGSGRSYEQYFGPGTRLTVT.

The chain uses TRBV7-9 and TRBJ2-1, with 7 bases matching TRBD2. Per germline, CDR1 SEHNR and CDR2 FQNEAQ (reference sequence). The CDR3 totals 16 residues. V shed 3 bases, J shed 2 bases, and the junction held 7 bases outside the gene matches. CDR3 nucleotide sequence: TGTGCCAGCAGCTTTTCTAGCGGAGCCGCCTACAATGAGCAGTTCTTC. The encoded protein is CASSFSSGAAYNEQFF.

The chain is built from TRBV5-1 and TRBJ1-6; D possibly corresponds to TRBD1 (5 bases). This CDR3 spans 15 amino acids. Trimming removed 3 bases at V and 5 bases at J, with 12 bases between. The germline V gene has CDR1 SGHRS and CDR2 YFSETQ. The CDR3 coding sequence is TGCGCCAGCAGCTCAGATAGGACAAATAATTCACCCCTCCACTTT. It is translated as CASSSDRTNNSPLHF.

There are a few counts of this clone. The chain has TRBV6-4 and TRBJ2-3; D uncertain. The CDR3 contains 14 residues. Deletions cut 4 bases from V and 0 bases from J, with 8 bases between. CDR1 is MRHNA, CDR2 SNTAGT, per germline. In DNA form, the CDR3 reads TGTGCCAGCAGTGTGCAGGCGAGCACAGATACGCAGTATTTT. Residues: CASSVQASTDTQYF.

The chain employs TRBV27 and TRBJ2-5; D perhaps matches TRBD1 (8 bases). The J call is doubtful: the DNA matches TRBJ2-7 better. The CDR3 extends over 13 amino acids. From germline, CDR1 is MNHEY and CDR2 SMNVEV (reference sequence). The CDR3 DNA follows: TGTGCCAGCAGGACCACAGGGGGGGGCGAGCAGTACTTC. Its translation: CASRTTGGGEQYF.